The sequence of this T cell receptor beta chain was determined in a study of blood T cell repertoires in COVID-19. At the level of the study: In each case, the material was cDNA or gDNA derived from T cells, B-cell-depleted T cells, or PBMCs.

Categorization into cohorts depended on clinical history that participants reported. Recovered Cohort 3 donors showed two negative PCRs, clearance, or symptom resolution. In the original workflow: Amplified reference gene primers provided the basis for estimating nucleated cell counts. The method was immunoSEQ multiplex PCR; TCRdb's version includes in-frame clones alone and lacks a portion of them. The V and J calls and clone size were taken over from that table, and D and trimming were inferred from the DNA. The table shows fewer than 450,000 clones, with roughly 90% occurring only once. V dropped 7 bases and J dropped 2; count of bases not matched to a gene: 7. Germline values: CDR1 MNHEY, CDR2 SVGAGI. The CDR3 totals 14 residues.

Sequenced: PBMCs or T cells enriched from blood (not recorded which). The V and J genes are TRBV6-5 and TRBJ1-2, with 7 bases aligning to TRBD1. This TCR derives from a woman in her twenties or thirties who had recovered from COVID-19. CDR3 DNA sequence: TGTGCCAGCAAATCGACAGGGATAAACTATGGCTACACCTTC. This gives the protein CASKSTGINYGYTF.